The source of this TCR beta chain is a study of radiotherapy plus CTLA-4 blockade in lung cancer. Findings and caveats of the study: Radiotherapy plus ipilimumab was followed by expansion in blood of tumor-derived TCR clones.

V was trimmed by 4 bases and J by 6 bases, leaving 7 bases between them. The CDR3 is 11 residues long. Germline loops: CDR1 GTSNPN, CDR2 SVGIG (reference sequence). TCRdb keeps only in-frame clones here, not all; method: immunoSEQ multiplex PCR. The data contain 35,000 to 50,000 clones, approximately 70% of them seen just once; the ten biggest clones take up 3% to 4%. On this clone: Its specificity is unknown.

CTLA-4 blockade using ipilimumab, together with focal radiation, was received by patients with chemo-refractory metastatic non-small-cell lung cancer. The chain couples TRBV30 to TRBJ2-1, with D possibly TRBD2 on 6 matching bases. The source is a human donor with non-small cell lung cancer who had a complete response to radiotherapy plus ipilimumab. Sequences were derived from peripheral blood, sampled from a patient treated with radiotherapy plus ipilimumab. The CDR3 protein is CAWTGANEQFF. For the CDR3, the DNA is TGTGCCTGGACGGGAGCCAATGAGCAGTTCTTC.